The sequence of this T cell receptor (beta chain) was determined in a study of cytomegalovirus exposure and HLA in healthy donors. The donors formed part of the roughly 110-subject validation cohort, distinct from the approximately 670-subject first cohort. Findings and limits, study-wide: As was reported, the classifier diagnosed cytomegalovirus status with high specificity and sensitivity. The authors listed roughly 150 TCR beta chains as cytomegalovirus-associated.

Comment on this clone: The target antigen is unknown.

Assay: immunoSEQ multiplex PCR; the TCRdb copy retains only in-frame clones and omits some. The data show approximately 150,000 clones, 91% seen once. The V gene's germline CDR1 is SGHAT and CDR2 FQNNGV. V lost 7 bases, J lost 3 bases, and 20 bases stayed unmatched. The CDR3 is made up of 18 amino acids. The chain is built from TRBV11-2 and TRBJ1-1, with 7 bases lining up with TRBD1. The sequenced material came from PBMCs. This TCR derives from a man aged 18 to 30 in good health and CMV-seronegative. In DNA form, the CDR3 reads TGTGCCAGCACCCAAAAGCCCAGGGACAGTTGGTGGTACACTGAAGCTTTCTTT. It specifies CASTQKPRDSWWYTEAFF.